This TCR beta chain comes out of a study of a mutant IDH1 vaccine in newly diagnosed glioma (TCRdb year 2021). Regarding the complete study: The approximately 30 treated patients were approximately 60% male and 37.5% female, with a mean age of around 40 years. For exploratory analyses, longitudinal TCRB deep sequencing was carried out in about 25 treated patients wherever samples were available. Peripheral blood was collected at six visits: V03 (baseline), V05, V07, V10, V12 and V13. Before enrollment, most patients had been given radiochemotherapy with temozolomide as standard therapy, while the rest had received either radiotherapy alone or temozolomide alone.

What the work shows at the level of the full study, not this receptor alone: Across multiple MHC alleles, vaccine-induced immune responses were seen in approximately 93% of patients. Availability determined which PBMC samples were chosen for TCRB deep sequencing. Pseudoprogression seemed to be unrelated to changes in the top peripheral T cell clonotypes found by TCRB sequencing. The authors stated that sample limitations prevented analyses of patient blood samples from being reproduced.

At the junction V is shortened by 1 base and J by 10 bases, with 4 bases in between. The CDR3 contains 11 residues, cysteine and phenylalanine counted. Only the CDR3 part of the read is kept: 33 bases, read in frame from the first base. The germline V gene yields SGHTA for CDR1 and FQGNSA for CDR2. About this clone itself: Its target antigen remains unknown. Base quality data are lacking; no much larger clone is found one base away.

Library generation was performed with the immunoSEQ multiplex PCR assay. Rearranged TCR beta chain sequences were amplified using the hsTCRB Kit according to the manufacturer's protocol. An Illumina MiSeq was used to sequence the TCRB libraries. The paper's data handling went like this. The kit vendor's proprietary platform handled demultiplexing, trimming and gene mapping. As stored in TCRdb, this immuneACCESS dataset retains in-frame rearrangements with V and J assigned. A fraction of the clones does not appear; measured against another copy, unresolved V genes explain less than half of the discrepancy, and the remainder lacks a known reason. V and J calls and clone size are given by that table; D and trimming were obtained from the DNA. The sample table records 70,000 or so clones; 83% of these occur just once. The top ten constitute about 4.8% of the sample. What the time point label conveys for this sample: baseline, week 1 (first vaccination visit). Taken with the paper, the label for treatment or condition translates to: pre-vaccination baseline after standard-of-care therapy. All donors had newly diagnosed IDH1-mutant astrocytomas of WHO grade 3 or 4 that showed loss of nuclear ATRX. The samples were drawn from NOA16, a multicentre, single-arm, open-label phase I trial in Germany that tested a mutant IDH1 peptide vaccine in humans for the first time. For immunogenicity testing, the blood drawn at visit V03 was used as the baseline sample. Genomic DNA for TCRB sequencing was extracted from EDTA blood using the DNeasy Blood and Tissue Kit.

This sequence uses TRBV7-2 and TRBJ2-2; confidence is insufficient to name the D gene. This receptor was taken from a woman aged 18-35 years with glioma. Some clones in this sample may be carry-over from other donors' samples. This specimen consisted of peripheral blood mononuclear cells (PBMCs), obtained from a glioma patient treated with radiotherapy, temozolomide or both. The CDR3: CASSLEEELFF. The DNA sequence reads TGTGCCAGCAGCTTAGAAGAGGAGCTGTTTTTT.